This T cell receptor beta chain was observed in a study of response to subunit inactivated influenza vaccine. The study, taken as a whole, reports: A suggestion made by the authors is that each seasonal influenza vaccination recruits few new T cells.

TCRdb independently ran MiXCR on the RT-PCR reads; one entry per CDR3 protein. The top ten hold roughly 10% of the sample, which has 550,000 to 600,000 distinct CDR3 sequences, about an eighth seen once. This clonotype appeared a few times. No antigen is known for it. Trimming shortened V by 4 bases and J by 3 bases, and 9 bases separated the two germline ends. The CDR3 has 14 residues. Germline CDR1 is SGHDN and CDR2 is FVKESK. The receptor was derived from a man between 50 and 59 years old who received an inactivated influenza vaccine. The starting material was PBMCs from blood, obtained on the day of vaccination. V gene TRBV14 combines with J gene TRBJ2-2; D is uncertain. The chain's CDR3 is CASSPTAHTGELFF. The DNA for the CDR3 is TGTGCCAGCAGCCCAACAGCTCACACCGGGGAGCTGTTTTTT. The full variable domain, in which reference TRBV14 and TRBJ2-2 provide the parts outside the CDR3, is EAGVTQFPSHSVIEKGQTVTLRCDPISGHDNLYWYRRVMGKEIKFLLHFVKESKQDESGMPNNRFLAERTGGTYSTLKVQPAELEDSGVYFCASSPTAHTGELFFGEGSRLTVL.